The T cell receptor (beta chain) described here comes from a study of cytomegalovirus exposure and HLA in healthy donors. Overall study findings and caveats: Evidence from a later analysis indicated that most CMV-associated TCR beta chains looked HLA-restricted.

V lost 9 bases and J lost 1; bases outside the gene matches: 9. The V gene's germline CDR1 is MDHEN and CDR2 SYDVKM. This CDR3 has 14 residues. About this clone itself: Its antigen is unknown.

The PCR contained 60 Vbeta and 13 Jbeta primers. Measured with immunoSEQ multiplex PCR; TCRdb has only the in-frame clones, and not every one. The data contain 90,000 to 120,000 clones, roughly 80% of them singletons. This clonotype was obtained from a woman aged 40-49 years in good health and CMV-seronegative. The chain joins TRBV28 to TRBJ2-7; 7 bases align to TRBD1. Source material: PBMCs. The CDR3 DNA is TGTGCCAGTAAAGACAGGGTGATTTCCTACGAGCAGTACTTC. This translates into CASKDRVISYEQYF.